These 18 T cell receptor beta chains came from one sample sequenced in a study of blood T cell repertoires in COVID-19. TCRdb's table, derived via immunoSEQ multiplex PCR, lists solely in-frame clones and lacks some. Of about 270,000 clones in the sample, around 90% were seen once. The sequenced material came from PBMCs or T cells enriched from blood (not recorded which). These receptors originate from a woman in her 30s who had recovered from COVID-19.

The V gene is TRBV9, the J gene TRBJ2-3, with D unresolved. The CDR3 is 12 residues long. Trimming removed 5 bases at V and 1 base at J, with 5 bases between. Germline assignment: CDR1 SGDLS and CDR2 YYNGEE. This CDR3 is CASSEGTDTQYF. The CDR3 nucleotides are TGTGCCAGCAGTGAGGGCACAGATACGCAGTATTTT.

The chain carries TRBV21-1 and TRBJ2-7; the DNA was not compared with TRBD1, the D call given in the table. TRBV21-1 is listed as a pseudogene. This CDR3 region has 20 residues. CDR3 nucleotides: TGTGCCAGCAGCAAAGCCCGGGACAGGACGACCCTAGGTGTGGCCTACGAGCAGTACTTC. This codes for CASSKARDRTTLGVAYEQYF.

The chain is built from TRBV6-4 and TRBJ2-1; 9 nucleotides agree with TRBD2. CDR3 length equals 15 residues. From germline, CDR1 is MRHNA and CDR2 SNTAGT. V shed 8 bases and J 8 bases; nucleotides not matched to a gene: 13. The CDR3 loop reads CASSGSSGIRHEQFF. The CDR3 bases are TGTGCCAGCTCTGGCTCTAGCGGGATCAGACATGAGCAGTTCTTC.

The chain is built from TRBV7-9 and TRBJ2-1, with a tentative D call TRBD2 (5 bases). Germline V lookup: CDR1 SEHNR, CDR2 FQNEAQ (reference sequence). The CDR3 has 16 residues. The germline V and J ends were trimmed by 1 base and 0 bases, with 10 bases remaining between them. CDR3 protein: CASSLEGRASYNEQFF. The CDR3 DNA reads as TGTGCCAGCAGCTTAGAAGGGCGGGCCTCCTACAATGAGCAGTTCTTC.

This clone was detected a few times. The V gene is TRBV7-9, the J gene TRBJ2-2; 7 positions agree with TRBD2. V lost 4 bases, J lost 9 bases, and 8 bases stayed unmatched. The V gene's germline CDR1 is SEHNR and CDR2 FQNEAQ (reference sequence). The CDR3 covers 14 residues. This CDR3 reads CASSSGRESRELFF. In DNA, the CDR3 is TGTGCCAGCAGCTCGGGGCGGGAGTCCAGGGAGCTGTTTTTT.

V gene TRBV4-1 combines with J gene TRBJ1-2; D gene uncertain. This CDR3 comprises 13 residues. Germline V gives CDR1 MGHRA, CDR2 YSYEKL. Trimming removed 3 bases from V and 5 bases from J, with 10 bases in between. As DNA, the CDR3 is TGCGCCAGCAGCCATTCGAGGCAGTATGGCTACACCTTC. Encoded protein: CASSHSRQYGYTF.

This chain connects TRBV15 to TRBJ2-1, with D perhaps TRBD2 (7 bases). Trimming pared 1 base from V and 6 bases from J, leaving 13 bases between. CDR3 length equals 15 residues. CDR1 is LNHNV and CDR2 is YYDKDF in the germline V gene (reference sequence). Here the CDR3 reads CATSRVRGGGNEQFF. In DNA form, the CDR3 reads TGTGCCACCAGCAGAGTAAGGGGGGGAGGCAATGAGCAGTTCTTC.

The chain uses TRBV5-1 and TRBJ2-3, with 8 nucleotides matching TRBD2. This CDR3 has 16 residues. CDR1 SGHRS and CDR2 YFSETQ come from the germline V gene. The V gene end was trimmed by 3 bases and the J gene end by 2 bases; junction bases not matched to a gene: 8. CDR3 sequence: CASSWAAGATTDTQYF. For the CDR3, the DNA is TGCGCCAGCAGCTGGGCAGCGGGGGCCACCACAGATACGCAGTATTTT.

This clone was counted only a few times. The chain uses TRBV4-1 and TRBJ1-6, with D hard to call. The CDR3 contains 15 residues. V dropped 3 bases and J dropped 2 bases, with 8 bases sitting between them. The germline CDR1 and CDR2 sequences are MGHRA and YSYEKL. CDR3 DNA: TGCGCCAGCAGCCAGGCAGTGGCCTATAATTCACCCCTCCACTTT. This codes for CASSQAVAYNSPLHF.

This rearrangement joins TRBV5-1 to TRBJ2-6; tentatively, D is TRBD1 (6 bases). V lost 4 bases to trimming and J lost 0 bases, with 14 bases between them. Germline V gives CDR1 SGHRS, CDR2 YFSETQ. This CDR3 region has 17 residues. CDR3 sequence (DNA): TGCGCCAGCAGCCCGACAGGATCTTCCTCTGGGGCCAACGTCCTGACTTTC. It is translated as CASSPTGSSSGANVLTF.

The chain employs TRBV28 and TRBJ1-2; D not certain. The V and J ends lost 4 bases and 5 bases respectively, with 14 bases between them. This CDR3 comprises 14 residues. Germline CDR1 and CDR2: MDHEN and SYDVKM. The CDR3 DNA sequence: TGTGCCAGCAGTTCCTCGGGTGATTTATATGGCTACACCTTC. Translation: CASSSSGDLYGYTF.

The V and J genes are TRBV27 and TRBJ1-2; the D is unclear. The germline V gene has CDR1 MNHEY and CDR2 SMNVEV (reference sequence). CDR3 length: 13 amino acids. The V and J ends lost 0 bases and 7 bases respectively, with 9 bases between them. CDR3 in DNA: TGTGCCAGCAGTTTATCGCGAGCAGGTGGCTACACCTTC. As protein: CASSLSRAGGYTF.

This chain uses TRBV7-6 with TRBJ2-2; 8 nucleotides line up with TRBD1. The ends lost 4 bases at V and 1 base at J; junction bases unmatched: 2. In germline, CDR1 is SGHVS, CDR2 FNYEAQ. The CDR3 loop spans 15 amino acids. CDR3 coding DNA: TGTGCCAGCAGCTCCGGGACAGGGAACACCGGGGAGCTGTTTTTT. Translating gives CASSSGTGNTGELFF. Looking up the rest from reference TRBV7-6 and TRBJ2-2 gives the full variable domain: GAGVSQSPRYKVTKRGQDVALRCDPISGHVSLYWYRQALGQGPEFLTYFNYEAQQDKSGLPNDRFSAERPEGSISTLTIQRTEQRDSAMYRCASSSGTGNTGELFFGEGSRLTVL.

The V and J genes are TRBV7-2 and TRBJ2-1; TRBD1 might be the D (6 bases). V lost 2 bases and J lost 13, with 15 bases in between. Germline V gives CDR1 SGHTA, CDR2 FQGNSA. CDR3 size: 13 residues. The CDR3 reads CASSLNPPDSQFF. The CDR3 DNA reads as TGTGCCAGCAGCTTAAATCCCCCGGACAGTCAGTTCTTC. The full variable domain, completed using reference TRBV7-2 and TRBJ2-1, is GAGVSQSPSNKVTEKGKDVELRCDPISGHTALYWYRQSLGQGLEFLIYFQGNSAPDKSGLPSDRFSAERTGGSVSTLTIQRTQQEDSAVYLCASSLNPPDSQFFGPGTRLTVL.

V gene TRBV29-1 combines with J gene TRBJ2-1; 10 positions agree with TRBD1. CDR3 length equals 15 residues. With 7 bases clipped from V and 4 bases from J, the junction kept 10 bases outside the gene matches. CDR1 and CDR2 from the germline V gene are SQVTM and ANQGSEA. The CDR3 DNA sequence: TGCAGCGCTTTGCGGGACAGGGGAAGGTACAATGAGCAGTTCTTC. This sequence encodes CSALRDRGRYNEQFF.

The V call is TRBV5-8, the J call TRBJ2-3; D not resolved. This CDR3 has 14 amino acids. Germline V CDR1 and CDR2: SGHTS, YDEGEE. V dropped 2 bases and J dropped 6 bases, with 13 bases sitting between them. The CDR3 region is CASSFLSSGDTQYF. CDR3 sequence (DNA): TGTGCCAGCAGCTTTTTGAGTTCAGGTGATACGCAGTATTTT.

The V call is TRBV28, the J call TRBJ1-2, with 9 positions matching TRBD1. Germline CDR1 MDHEN, CDR2 SYDVKM. V gave up 6 bases and J gave up 5 bases; unmatched junction bases: 16. This CDR3 region has 17 residues. The CDR3 region has the DNA TGTGCCAGCAGCCGAGGGACAGGGCCGCCCTTTGTTTATGGCTACACCTTC. Residues: CASSRGTGPPFVYGYTF.

V usage is TRBV5-4 and J usage is TRBJ1-2, with unresolved D. The germline V gene has CDR1 SGHNT and CDR2 YYREEE (reference sequence). This CDR3 is 12 amino acids long. Trimming took off 4 bases at V and 5 bases at J, with 9 bases between the two ends. The CDR3 region is CASSKTGYGYTF. CDR3 nucleotides: TGTGCCAGCAGCAAGACGGGGTATGGCTACACCTTC.